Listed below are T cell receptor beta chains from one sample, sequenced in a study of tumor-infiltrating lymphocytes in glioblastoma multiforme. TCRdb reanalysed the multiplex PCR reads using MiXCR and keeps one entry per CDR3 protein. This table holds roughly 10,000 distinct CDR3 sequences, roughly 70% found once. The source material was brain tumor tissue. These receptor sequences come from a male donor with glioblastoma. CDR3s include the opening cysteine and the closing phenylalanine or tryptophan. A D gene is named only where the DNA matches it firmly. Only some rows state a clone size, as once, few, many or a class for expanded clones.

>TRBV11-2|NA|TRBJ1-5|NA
CSSSLIEDQPQHF
TGTTCCAGCAGCTTAATAGAGGATCAGCCCCAACATTTT
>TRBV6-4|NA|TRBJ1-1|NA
CASSDSDNTEAFF
TGTGCCAGCAGTGACTCGGACAACACTGAAGCTTTCTTT
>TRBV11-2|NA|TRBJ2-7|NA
CASSSGTLREQYF
TGTGCCAGCAGCTCAGGGACCCTCAGAGAGCAGTACTTC
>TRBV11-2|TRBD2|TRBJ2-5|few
CASSIPGGGQETQYF
TGTGCCAGCAGCATTCCGGGAGGGGGGCAAGAGACCCAGTACTTC
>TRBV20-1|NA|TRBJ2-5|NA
CSANHWTNLQETQYF
TGCAGTGCTAACCACTGGACAAACCTACAAGAGACCCAGTACTTC
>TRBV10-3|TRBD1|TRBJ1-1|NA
CAIRLGDRARDTEPFF
TGTGCCATCAGACTGGGGGACAGGGCTAGGGACACTGAACCTTTCTTT
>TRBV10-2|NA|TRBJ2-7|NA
CASGTSYEQYF
TGCGCCAGCGGCACGAGCTACGAGCAGTACTTC
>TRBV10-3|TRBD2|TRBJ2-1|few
CAIGPGLGVYEQFF
TGTGCCATCGGCCCGGGACTAGGAGTCTATGAGCAGTTCTTC
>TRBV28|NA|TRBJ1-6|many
CASSQDTGGRALHF
TGTGCCAGCAGTCAGGACACCGGAGGTCGGGCCCTCCACTTT
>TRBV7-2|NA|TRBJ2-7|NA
CASSPRPGTDYEQYF
TGTGCCAGCAGCCCTCGTCCCGGGACCGATTACGAGCAGTACTTC
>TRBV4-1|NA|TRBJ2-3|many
CASSQALGSTSTDTQYF
TGCGCCAGCAGCCAAGCCTTGGGCAGTACTAGCACAGATACGCAGTATTTT
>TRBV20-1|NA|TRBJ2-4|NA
CSASGQGQGRGNIKYF
TGCAGTGCTAGTGGCCAGGGGCAGGGTCGGGGGAACATTAAGTACTTC
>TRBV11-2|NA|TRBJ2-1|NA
CAGSLDTGNEQFF
TGTGCCGGCAGTTTAGATACGGGGAATGAGCAGTTCTTC
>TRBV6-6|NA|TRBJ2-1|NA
CPSSYSTYNKEQFF
TGTCCCAGCAGTTACTCCACTTATAACAAAGAGCAGTTCTTC
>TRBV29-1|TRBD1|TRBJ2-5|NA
CSVLQGTQETQYF
TGCAGCGTTCTACAGGGGACCCAAGAGACCCAGTACTTC
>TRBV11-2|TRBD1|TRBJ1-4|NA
CASSLVGIGTADEKLFF
TGTGCCAGTAGCTTAGTTGGGATCGGGACAGCCGATGAAAAACTGTTTTTT
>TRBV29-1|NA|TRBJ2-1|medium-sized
CSVRGYNEQFF
TGCAGCGTAAGGGGATACAATGAGCAGTTCTTC
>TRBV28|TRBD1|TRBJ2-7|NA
CASRATGTGPYEQYF
TGTGCCAGCAGGGCAACCGGGACAGGGCCCTACGAGCAGTACTTC
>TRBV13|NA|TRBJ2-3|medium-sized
CASSPGSADTQYF
TGTGCCAGCAGCCCTGGGAGCGCAGATACGCAGTATTTT
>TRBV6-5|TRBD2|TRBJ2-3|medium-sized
CASSSLAASTDTQYF
TGTGCCAGCAGTTCTCTAGCGGCTAGCACAGATACGCAGTATTTT
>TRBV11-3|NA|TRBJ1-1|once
CASSLGQAEAFF
TGTGCCAGCAGCTTAGGACAGGCTGAAGCTTTCTTT
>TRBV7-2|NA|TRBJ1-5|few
CASSLGVGSYSNQSQHF
TGTGCCAGCAGCTTAGGAGTGGGGTCTTATAGCAATCAGTCCCAGCATTTT
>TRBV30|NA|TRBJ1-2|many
CAWSTPRDYTF
TGTGCCTGGAGTACACCCCGGGACTACACCTTC
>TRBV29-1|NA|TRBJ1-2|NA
CSVDQSGYTF
TGCAGCGTTGATCAGAGTGGCTACACTTTT
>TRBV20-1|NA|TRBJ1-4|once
CSATEEDVPAEEKLFF
TGCAGTGCTACAGAGGAGGATGTCCCAGCGGAGGAAAAACTGTTTTTT
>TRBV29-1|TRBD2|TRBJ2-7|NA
CSAAGLAEDYEQYF
TGCAGCGCCGCAGGGCTAGCGGAGGATTACGAGCAGTACTTC
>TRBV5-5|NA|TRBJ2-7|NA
CASSPGQRYERYF
TGTGCCAGCAGCCCCGGACAGAGATACGAGCGGTACTTC
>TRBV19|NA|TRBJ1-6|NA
CASSDQGGYNSPLHF
TGTGCCAGTAGTGACCAGGGCGGCTATAATTCACCCCTCCACTTT
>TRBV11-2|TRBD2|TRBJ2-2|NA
CPSTPSFGQGLAVNTGELFF
TGTCCCAGCACACCCTCATTCGGCCAAGGGCTAGCGGTAAACACCGGGGAGCTGTTCTTT
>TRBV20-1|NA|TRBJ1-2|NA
CSHKGAGYGYTF
TGCAGTCATAAAGGGGCAGGCTATGGCTACACCTTC
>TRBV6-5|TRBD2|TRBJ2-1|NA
CASSLITGGFDEDFF
TGTGCCAGCAGTTTGATAACGGGAGGATTCGATGAAGATTTCTTC
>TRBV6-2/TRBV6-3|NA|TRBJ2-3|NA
CVSSTTPNTDAQYF
TGTGTCAGTAGCACGACACCGAACACAGATGCGCAGTATTTC
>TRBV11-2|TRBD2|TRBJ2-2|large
CASSSTSGRISTGELFF
TGTGCCAGCAGTTCGACTAGCGGGAGAATAAGCACCGGGGAGCTGTTTTTT
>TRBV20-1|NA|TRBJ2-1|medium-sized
CSALPGQGHSNEQFF
TGCAGTGCTTTACCGGGACAAGGGCATAGTAATGAGCAGTTCTTC
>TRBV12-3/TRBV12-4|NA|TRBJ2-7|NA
CASNPGGLTAYEQYF
TGTGCCAGCAACCCAGGGGGACTAACGGCTTACGAGCAGTACTTC
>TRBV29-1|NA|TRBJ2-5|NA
CSVSLGLGGGETQYF
TGCAGCGTCTCTTTGGGACTTGGTGGTGGGGAGACCCAGTACTTC
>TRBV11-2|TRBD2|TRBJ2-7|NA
CASSPGTSGGEQYF
TGTGCCAGCAGCCCCGGGACTAGCGGGGGCGAGCAGTACTTC
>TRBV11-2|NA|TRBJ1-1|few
CASSLLWGNTEAFF
TGTGCCAGCAGCTTATTATGGGGAAACACTGAAGCTTTCTTT
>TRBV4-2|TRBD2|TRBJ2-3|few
CASGPWTSGRKSTNTQYF
TGTGCCAGCGGCCCCTGGACTAGCGGGAGAAAGAGCACAAATACGCAGTATTTT
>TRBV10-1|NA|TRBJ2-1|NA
CASSEDREGYNEQFF
TGCGCCAGCAGTGAAGACAGGGAGGGTTACAATGAGCAGTTCTTC
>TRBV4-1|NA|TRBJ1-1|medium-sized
CASSHTQGVAEAFF
TGCGCCAGCAGCCACACTCAGGGTGTCGCTGAAGCTTTCTTT
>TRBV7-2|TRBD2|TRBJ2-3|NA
CASSPPGLAGNTDTQYF
TGTGCCAGCAGCCCCCCGGGACTAGCGGGGAACACAGATACGCAGTATTTT
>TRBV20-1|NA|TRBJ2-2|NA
CSARDYAEHTGELFF
TGCAGTGCTAGAGATTATGCGGAACACACCGGGGAGCTGTTTTTT
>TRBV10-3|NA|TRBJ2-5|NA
CAIREQEAQYF
TGTGCCATCAGAGAACAAGAGGCCCAGTACTTC
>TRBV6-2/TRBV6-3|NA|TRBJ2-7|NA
CASSYRGGRTYEQYF
TGTGCCAGCAGTTACCGGGGTGGAAGAACCTACGAGCAGTACTTC
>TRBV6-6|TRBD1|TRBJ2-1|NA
CASSRDRDEQFF
TGTGCCAGCAGTAGAGACAGGGATGAGCAGTTCTTC
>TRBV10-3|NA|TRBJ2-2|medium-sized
CAISEDTGELFF
TGTGCCATCAGTGAGGACACCGGGGAGCTGTTTTTT
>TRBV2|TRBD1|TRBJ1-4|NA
CASRRGQGAGNEKLFF
TGTGCCAGCAGACGCGGACAGGGGGCTGGGAATGAAAAACTGTTTTTT
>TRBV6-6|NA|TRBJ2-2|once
CASSYWGIRRERTGELFF
TGTGCCAGCAGTTACTGGGGAATTAGACGGGAGCGAACCGGGGAGCTGTTTTTT
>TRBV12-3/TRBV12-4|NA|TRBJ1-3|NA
CARSFLAGDSGNTIYF
TGTGCCCGCAGTTTCTTGGCCGGAGACTCTGGAAACACCATATATTTT
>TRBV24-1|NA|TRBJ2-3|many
CATSDSRQTTDTQYF
TGTGCCACCAGTGATTCAAGACAAACCACAGATACGCAGTATTTT